This T cell receptor (beta chain) is drawn from a study of blood T cell repertoires in COVID-19. Study-wide background: Samples representing acute and convalescent COVID-19 were sourced from the United States, Italy and Spain.

Libraries were prepared by immunoSEQ multiplex PCR; TCRdb keeps only in-frame clonotypes and omits some of them. This sample has roughly 290,000 clones, with approximately 86% found just once. The V and J ends lost 1 base and 5 bases, in that order; junction bases with no gene match: 7. Germline CDR1 and CDR2: LGHNA and YNFKEQ. The CDR3 runs to 15 residues. Sequencing was carried out using peripheral blood. This receptor was identified in a woman in her thirties who had recovered from COVID-19. This chain links TRBV4-2 with TRBJ2-7, with 8 bases matching TRBD2. The CDR3: CASSQVQGSGDEQYF. The CDR3 nucleotides read TGTGCCAGCAGCCAAGTTCAGGGTAGCGGGGACGAGCAGTACTTC.